Included here is one TCR beta chain sequence, with context. Its specificity is unknown. This CDR3 region has 16 residues. V lost 0 bases and J 2 bases, leaving 13 bases between the germline ends. CDR1 and CDR2 (germline): LGHNA, YSLEER. The data belong to a study of T cell responses to AZD1222 COVID-19 vaccine. Study results and caveats: Spike-specific TCR breadth rose after two AZD1222 doses, and depth rose as well. No repertoire was sampled before or during the peak T cell response, only after it. The study found vaccine-associated CD4 TCRs spanning spike, dominant at 160-218 and 743-854. Targets within unmutated variant regions were reportedly found for nearly half of spike-specific TCRs.

The protocol was immunoSEQ multiplex PCR, while the TCRdb copy is restricted to in-frame clones and leaves out a portion. This sample yields about 64,000 clones, of which under 95% are seen a single time; about 6% belongs to the top ten. The source was peripheral blood, collected 28 days after the second dose of the MenACWY control vaccine. J is TRBJ1-2 and V is TRBV4-3; TRBD1 is a possible D gene (6 bases). The clonotype was recovered from an adult who received the MenACWY meningococcal vaccine as a control. CDR3 bases: TGCGCCAGCAGCCAAGATACGAGGGGGACCAACTATGGCTACACCTTC. Translated, it gives CASSQDTRGTNYGYTF.